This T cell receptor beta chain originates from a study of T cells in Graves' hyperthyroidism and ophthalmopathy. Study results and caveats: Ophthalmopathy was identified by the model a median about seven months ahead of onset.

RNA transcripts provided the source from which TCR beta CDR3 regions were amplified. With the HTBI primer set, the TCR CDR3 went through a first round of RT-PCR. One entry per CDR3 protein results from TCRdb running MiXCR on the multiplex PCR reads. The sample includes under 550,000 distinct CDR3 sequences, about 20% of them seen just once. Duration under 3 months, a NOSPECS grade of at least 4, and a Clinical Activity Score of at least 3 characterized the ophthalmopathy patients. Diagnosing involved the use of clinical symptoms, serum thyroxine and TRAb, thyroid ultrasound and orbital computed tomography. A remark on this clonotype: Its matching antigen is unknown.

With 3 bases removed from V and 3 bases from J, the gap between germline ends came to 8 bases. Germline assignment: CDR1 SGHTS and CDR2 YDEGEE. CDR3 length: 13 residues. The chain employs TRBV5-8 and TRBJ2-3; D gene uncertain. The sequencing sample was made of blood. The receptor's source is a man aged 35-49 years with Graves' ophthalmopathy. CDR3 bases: TGTGCCAGCAGCTACTTTCAGACAGATACGCAGTATTTT. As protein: CASSYFQTDTQYF.